This entry lists 25 T cell receptor beta chains sequenced from one sample in a study of PD-1 blockade in classical Hodgkin lymphoma. The assay was immunoSEQ multiplex PCR, and TCRdb's table has in-frame clones only and misses some. The sample holds tens of thousands of clones, around 75% seen once. Time point reported: cycle 4 day 1 (C4D1), after 6 weeks of nivolumab. The patients all showed relapse after autologous stem cell transplantation, while their brentuximab vedotin exposure varied. Out of thawed PBMCs, magnetic negative selection purified CD4+ T cells. The sample in question was CD4+ T cells from blood, obtained before the fourth cycle of nivolumab. These receptors were collected from a human donor with classical Hodgkin lymphoma.

This chain uses TRBV28 with TRBJ2-7; TRBD1 agrees at 11 bases. Germline CDR1 and CDR2: MDHEN and SYDVKM. V lost 6 bases and J lost 4; bases outside the gene matches: 11. This CDR3 comprises 16 residues. The CDR3: CASRLTPGTGGYEQYF. CDR3 nucleotide sequence: TGTGCCAGCAGACTTACCCCCGGGACAGGGGGGTACGAGCAGTACTTC.

The chain employs TRBV19 and TRBJ1-2, with D perhaps matching TRBD1 (6 bases). There are 15 residues in the CDR3. Germline assignment: CDR1 LNHDA and CDR2 SQIVND (reference sequence). Trimming cost V 3 bases and J 2 bases, with 13 bases left between them. The CDR3 DNA sequence: TGTGCCAGTAGTATGTGGGGGACAACGAACTATGGCTACACCTTC. This gives the protein CASSMWGTTNYGYTF.

The J gene is TRBJ2-1, the V gene TRBV18, with 7 bases aligning to TRBD2. V was clipped by 6 bases and J by 0 bases; unmatched bases: 11. Looked up from germline, CDR1 is KGHSH and CDR2 is LQKENI. This CDR3 has 17 amino acids. CDR3 protein: CASSQWASGNSYNEQFF. CDR3 coding DNA: TGTGCCAGCTCCCAATGGGCTAGCGGCAACTCCTACAATGAGCAGTTCTTC.

This clone has just a few counts. The CDR3 sequence: CASSNGQYGYTF. The CDR3 DNA follows: TGCGCCAGCAGTAACGGACAGTATGGCTACACCTTC. The chain combines TRBV4-3 with TRBJ1-2, with D possibly TRBD1 on 6 matching bases. The V and J ends lost 6 bases and 5 bases respectively, with 10 bases between them. This CDR3 spans 12 amino acids. The germline V gene has CDR1 LGHNA and CDR2 YSLEER.

J is TRBJ1-1 and V is TRBV18; D is uncertain. The CDR3 is 13 amino acids. CDR1 and CDR2 from the germline V gene are KGHSH and LQKENI. Trimming took off 3 bases at V and 4 bases at J, with 9 bases between the two ends. As DNA, the CDR3 is TGTGCCAGCTCACCGGCGGTTGGCACTGAAGCTTTCTTT. Residues: CASSPAVGTEAFF. Combining the CDR3 with reference TRBV18 and TRBJ1-1 gives the whole variable domain NAGVMQNPRHLVRRRGQEARLRCSPMKGHSHVYWYRQLPEEGLKFMVYLQKENIIDESGMPKERFSAEFPKEGPSILRIQQVVRGDSAAYFCASSPAVGTEAFFGQGTRLTVV.

This clone appeared a few times. V is TRBV2 and J is TRBJ1-6; D gene ambiguous. Trimming stripped 11 bases from V and 6 bases from J, with 14 bases between. Germline V gene lookup returns CDR1 SNHLY and CDR2 FYNNEI. This CDR3 comprises 13 residues. In DNA form, the CDR3 reads TGTGCCGGCCAAGAGGATCCTAATTCACCCCTCCACTTT. It encodes CAGQEDPNSPLHF.

The chain is built from TRBV11-3 and TRBJ1-3; 7 bases are shared with TRBD1. Germline V gene lookup returns CDR1 SGHNT and CDR2 YENEEA. V lost 8 bases to trimming and J lost 3 bases; unmatched junction nucleotides: 10. This CDR3 has 15 residues. CDR3 DNA sequence: TGTGCCAGCGGAACGGGACAGTTGTTTGGAAACACCATATATTTT. It encodes CASGTGQLFGNTIYF.

The CDR3 sequence is CASIQPGDFSGSYNEQFF. In DNA, the CDR3 is TGTGCCAGCATACAGCCCGGGGACTTCTCTGGCTCCTACAATGAGCAGTTCTTC. The chain joins TRBV2 to TRBJ2-1; D may be TRBD2 (6 bases). The V end was cut by 7 bases, the J end by 0 bases, with 22 bases between. The CDR3 loop spans 18 amino acids. CDR1 and CDR2 from the germline V gene are SNHLY and FYNNEI.

CDR3 DNA sequence: TGTGCCAGCAGCTTAGACCCTAGGGACCCCCTGGGAGATACGCAGTATTTT. This translates into CASSLDPRDPLGDTQYF. The chain recombines TRBV9 with TRBJ2-3; D tentatively fits TRBD1 or TRBD2 (5 bases each). This CDR3 is built from 17 residues. CDR1 is SGDLS, CDR2 YYNGEE, per germline. The germline V and J ends were trimmed by 4 bases and 5 bases, with 23 bases remaining between them.

The CDR3 DNA is TGTGCCAGCAGTTCGGGACAACTCACAGATACGCAGTATTTT. Translating gives CASSSGQLTDTQYF. The genes are TRBV5-4 and TRBJ2-3; D perhaps matches TRBD1 (6 bases). The CDR3 runs 14 residues. The V and J ends lost 5 bases and 2 bases respectively, with 12 bases between them. Looked up from germline, CDR1 is SGHNT and CDR2 is YYREEE (reference sequence).

This chain connects TRBV2 to TRBJ2-5, with 9 bases identical to TRBD1. This CDR3 comprises 14 residues. The V gene's germline CDR1 is SNHLY and CDR2 FYNNEI. V was clipped by 4 bases and J by 4 bases; unmatched bases: 4. The CDR3 sequence is CASSARQGGETQYF. The DNA of the CDR3 is TGTGCCAGCAGTGCTCGACAGGGGGGAGAGACCCAGTACTTC.

The chain is built from TRBV4-3 and TRBJ1-5; D may be TRBD1 (5 bases). The V end was cut by 1 base, the J end by 7 bases, with 8 bases between. The CDR3 is 13 residues long. Germline loops: CDR1 LGHNA, CDR2 YSLEER. CDR3 sequence: CASSQGGGQPQHF. CDR3 coding DNA: TGCGCCAGCAGCCAAGGGGGGGGGCAGCCCCAGCATTTT.

The CDR3 loop reads CASSAGGDQPQHF. Written as DNA, the CDR3 is TGTGCCAGCAGCGCCGGGGGGGATCAGCCCCAGCATTTT. The J gene is TRBJ1-5, the V gene TRBV6-5; the D gene is possibly TRBD1 (5 bases). The V end was cut by 6 bases, the J end by 5 bases, with 11 bases between. Germline assignment: CDR1 MNHEY and CDR2 SVGAGI. The CDR3 sequence is 13 residues long.

This sequence joins TRBV6-1 and TRBJ1-1, with D unresolved. Germline V gene sequence: CDR1 MNHNS, CDR2 SASEGT. V was trimmed by 3 bases and J by 0 bases, leaving 8 bases between them. The CDR3 has 14 residues. The CDR3, as DNA: TGTGCCAGCAGTGAGGCTGGGATGAACACTGAAGCTTTCTTT. This sequence encodes CASSEAGMNTEAFF.

The chain employs TRBV7-2 and TRBJ1-6, with TRBD1 as a possible D gene (5 bases). Trimming removed 1 base at V and 6 bases at J, with 7 bases between. Germline V gene lookup returns CDR1 SGHTA and CDR2 FQGNSA. The CDR3 contains 14 residues. CDR3 protein: CASSLVQANSPLHF. As DNA, the CDR3 is TGTGCCAGCAGCTTAGTACAGGCTAATTCACCCCTCCACTTT.

This rearrangement joins TRBV5-6 to TRBJ2-7, with 8 bases identical to TRBD1. CDR1 is SGHDT, CDR2 YYEEEE, per germline. This CDR3 region has 16 residues. J gave up 4 bases and V 4 bases, and 13 bases lay outside the gene matches. DNA of the CDR3: TGTGCCAGCAGCATCGGACAGGGAATAATAGGGTACGAGCAGTACTTC. It is translated as CASSIGQGIIGYEQYF.

The V call is TRBV14, the J call TRBJ2-5; the match to TRBD1 covers 9 bases. V trimming: 4 bases; J trimming: 1 base; junction bases outside the gene matches: 4. CDR3 size: 15 residues. Germline V lookup: CDR1 SGHDN, CDR2 FVKESK. CDR3 sequence: CASSLDRGGQETQYF. Here the CDR3 DNA reads TGTGCCAGCAGCCTAGACAGGGGGGGCCAAGAGACCCAGTACTTC.

The rearrangement joins TRBV10-3 to TRBJ2-5, with D possibly being TRBD1 or TRBD2 (5 bases each). Looked up from germline, CDR1 is ENHRY and CDR2 is SYGVKD. Trimming shortened V by 6 bases and J by 5 bases, and 10 bases separated the two germline ends. The CDR3 totals 12 residues. CDR3 sequence: CAIRGTGETQYF. CDR3 sequence (DNA): TGTGCCATCAGGGGGACGGGTGAGACCCAGTACTTC.

The chain is built from TRBV7-9 and TRBJ2-1; 9 bases match TRBD2. Per germline, CDR1 SEHNR and CDR2 FQNEAQ (reference sequence). The V segment lost 3 bases and the J segment 2 bases; nucleotides outside the gene matches: 5. This CDR3 has 16 residues. This CDR3 reads CASSFDSGGTYNEQFF. The CDR3 DNA follows: TGTGCCAGCAGCTTTGATAGCGGGGGAACCTACAATGAGCAGTTCTTC.

By share, this clone counts as medium-sized. This chain's CDR3 is CASSLERTGVALHF. The CDR3 DNA reads TGTGCCAGCAGCTTGGAGCGGACAGGTGTGGCCCTCCACTTT. This chain connects TRBV5-4 to TRBJ1-6, with 7 nucleotides matching TRBD1. The germline gives CDR1 SGHNT, CDR2 YYREEE (reference sequence). The CDR3 consists of 14 residues. V was clipped by 0 bases and J by 14 bases; unmatched bases: 8.

J is TRBJ1-1 and V is TRBV6-6; D gene ambiguous. The V gene lost 3 bases and the J gene lost 2 bases, with 10 bases spanning the gap. CDR1 and CDR2 from the germline V gene are MNHNY and SVGAGI (reference sequence). The CDR3 is made up of 14 amino acids. The CDR3 here is CASSYPTRNTEAFF. DNA of the CDR3: TGTGCCAGCAGTTATCCAACCAGAAACACTGAAGCTTTCTTT.

This clone appeared a few times. V and J are TRBV19 and TRBJ2-7; TRBD1 matches at 8 bases. Trimming took 5 bases from V and 5 from J; bases not matched to a gene: 5. CDR1 and CDR2 (germline): LNHDA, SQIVND (reference sequence). There are 13 residues in the CDR3. The CDR3 coding sequence is TGTGCCAGTAGTCGGCAGGGGGCTAACGAGCAGTACTTC. Protein sequence: CASSRQGANEQYF. The full variable domain, its missing parts supplied by reference TRBV19 and TRBJ2-7, is DGGITQSPKYLFRKEGQNVTLSCEQNLNHDAMYWYRQDPGQGLRLIYYSQIVNDFQKGDIAEGYSVSREKKESFPLTVTSAQKNPTAFYLCASSRQGANEQYFGPGTRLTVT.

The rearrangement links TRBV10-3 to TRBJ2-5; D may be TRBD2 (6 bases). The CDR3 loop spans 12 amino acids. Germline-derived CDR1 and CDR2 are ENHRY and SYGVKD. With 11 bases removed from V and 4 bases from J, the gap between germline ends came to 14 bases. The CDR3 region has the DNA TGTGCCGCGGGGCCGTCAGGAGAGACCCAGTACTTC. Protein sequence: CAAGPSGETQYF.

This chain links TRBV2 with TRBJ2-1; weak D call: TRBD1 (6 bases). CDR1 SNHLY and CDR2 FYNNEI come from the germline V gene. The germline V and J ends were trimmed by 4 bases and 6 bases, with 19 bases remaining between them. The CDR3 totals 16 residues. The CDR3 sequence is CASSVRRQGLSNEQFF. For the CDR3, the DNA is TGTGCCAGCAGTGTCCGCCGCCAGGGGCTGTCCAATGAGCAGTTCTTC.

In nucleotides, the CDR3 is TGTGCCATCAGTTACACTAAGAACACTGAAGCTTTCTTT. It specifies CAISYTKNTEAFF. This chain uses TRBV10-3 with TRBJ1-1; D gene unclear. The length of the CDR3 is 13 residues. In germline, CDR1 is ENHRY, CDR2 SYGVKD. V dropped 5 bases and J dropped 1 base, with 8 bases sitting between them.